This T cell receptor (beta chain) was captured by sequencing in a study of blood T cell repertoires in COVID-19 (dated by TCRdb to about 2020). For the study in its entirety: The collaborator samples originated in the United States, Italy and Spain and spanned the acute and convalescent phases of COVID-19. The material from the prospective study consisted of cDNA or gDNA derived from T cells, B-cell-depleted T cells, or PBMCs. The dataset comprised deeply sampled blood TCRbeta repertoires from subjects exposed to, actively infected with, or recovered from COVID-19. A freely available public database, intended as a resource for researchers studying the immune response to SARS-CoV-2, is where the repertoires were released. The samples were drawn from two sources: the first 160 participants of the ongoing ImmuneRACE study, and some 1,300 subjects contributed by 6 global collaborators. A de-identified subject ID, COVID-19 status, age in years and sex were almost always included in the sample metadata. Where available, HLA class I and class II types were obtained from metadata supplied by the sample provider rather than from assay-based typing.

Each collaborating institution followed its own protocols to collect whole blood in K2EDTA tubes. For TCRbeta analysis, collaborator samples were shipped as frozen whole blood, as isolated PBMCs, or as DNA extracted from either sample type. The V and J ends are trimmed by 1 base and 4 bases, leaving 22 bases between them. The CDR3 sequence holds 19 residues, the cysteine and phenylalanine included. Only the CDR3 DNA stays, 57 bases, in frame from base 1. According to the germline V gene, CDR1 reads SGHDN and CDR2 reads FVKESK. Findings and caveats that apply to the study as a whole: The quantity of clinical and demographic metadata differed by source and by participant and was supplied without curation.

The immunoSEQ Assay, a bias-controlled multiplex PCR, was used to amplify TCRbeta CDR3 regions from genomic DNA. As for how the authors treated the data: Within the assay, amplification of reference gene primers was used to estimate how many nucleated cells each sample contained. Sequence reads were collapsed and filtered to measure the absolute abundance of every unique TCRbeta CDR3 rearrangement. For each sample, productive Simpson clonality was calculated by taking the square root of Simpson's diversity index across productive rearrangements. TCRdb retrieved this table from immuneACCESS and kept in-frame rearrangements only. Not all clones are present; in checked studies, unresolved V genes account for under half, and no reason is known for the remainder. That table is the source of V, J and clone size, and D and trimming were worked out from the DNA. This sample gives about 240,000 clones in total; 80% to 85% of them show up just once. The top ten constitute approximately 3.2% of the sample.

Note on this clone: What antigen it recognizes has not been identified. Within one base of it there is no much larger clone, and no base qualities were kept.

The source of this sequence is a young woman with acute or convalescent COVID-19. Sequencing was performed on peripheral blood. Here the chain combines TRBV14 and TRBJ2-2, with a weak D call of TRBD2 (5 bases match). CDR3 loop: CASSQGEREVFLGTGELFF. The nucleotide sequence is TGTGCCAGCAGCCAAGGGGAGAGGGAAGTCTTCTTAGGCACCGGGGAGCTGTTTTTT.